This is a list of T cell receptor beta chains from one sample in a study of cytomegalovirus exposure and HLA in healthy donors. Data came from immunoSEQ multiplex PCR; TCRdb stores just in-frame clones and leaves some out. The table includes around 150,000 clones, about three quarters detected once. What was sequenced was PBMCs. The source of these receptors is a man between 18 and 29 years old in good health and CMV-seronegative. Each CDR3 is given with its conserved first and last residue. The order of the fields is V gene, J gene, D gene, clone size, CDR3 protein, CDR3 DNA. The D gene is left open where the match is weak. Expanded clones get a size class; other rows say once, few or many, or leave the size out.

TRBV2,TRBJ1-2,-,once,CASIPLTTGSLGYTF,TGTGCCAGCATCCCGCTCACGACAGGTTCTTTAGGCTACACCTTC
TRBV7-3,TRBJ2-7,TRBD2,-,CASSPSGGRSYEQYF,TGTGCCAGCAGCCCTAGCGGGGGGCGCTCCTACGAGCAGTACTTC
TRBV28,TRBJ1-2,-,-,CASRLQFYGYTF,TGTGCCAGCAGGTTACAGTTCTATGGCTACACCTTC
TRBV6-5,TRBJ1-2,-,-,CASSYQGQHQGYTF,TGTGCCAGCAGTTACCAAGGACAGCACCAGGGCTACACCTTC
TRBV2,TRBJ1-1,-,-,CASSVTTNTEAFF,TGTGCCAGCAGTGTAACCACAAACACTGAAGCTTTCTTT
TRBV2,TRBJ1-5,-,-,CASLRVENQPQHF,TGTGCCAGCCTTCGGGTGGAGAATCAGCCCCAGCATTTT
TRBV28,TRBJ2-5,-,-,CASSLFQGRETQYF,TGTGCCAGCAGTTTGTTCCAGGGAAGGGAGACCCAGTACTTC
TRBV9,TRBJ2-1,TRBD2,-,CASSLSGSSYNEQFF,TGTGCCAGCAGCCTTAGCGGGAGCTCCTACAATGAGCAGTTCTTC
TRBV6-1,TRBJ2-7,-,few,CASSVTQGTYEQYF,TGTGCCAGCAGTGTGACACAGGGAACCTACGAGCAGTACTTC
TRBV6-5,TRBJ1-1,TRBD1,few,CASSSWTGDTEAFF,TGTGCCAGCAGTTCCTGGACAGGGGACACTGAAGCTTTCTTT
TRBV6-1,TRBJ1-1,-,-,CASSEAGQWEAFF,TGTGCCAGCAGTGAAGCGGGCCAGTGGGAAGCTTTCTTT
TRBV18,TRBJ2-5,TRBD1,-,CASSRSGQQETQYF,TGTGCCAGCTCACGCTCGGGACAGCAAGAGACCCAGTACTTC
TRBV28,TRBJ1-5,-,-,CASSFAGAQHF,TGTGCCAGCAGTTTTGCGGGGGCCCAGCATTTT
TRBV5-8,TRBJ2-2,-,-,CASSPGVLGVHGELFF,TGTGCCAGCAGCCCGGGGGTCCTAGGGGTTCACGGGGAGCTGTTTTTT
TRBV9,TRBJ1-1,-,-,CASSVVGQAKGTEAFF,TGTGCCAGCAGCGTAGTGGGGCAGGCCAAGGGCACTGAAGCTTTCTTT
TRBV11-2,TRBJ2-7,TRBD2,-,CASSSLSGREGYEQYF,TGTGCCAGCAGCTCCCTTAGCGGGAGAGAGGGCTACGAGCAGTACTTC
TRBV30,TRBJ1-2,TRBD1,-,CASFSRDRGRKGYGYTF,TGTGCCTCCTTCAGCCGGGACAGGGGGCGAAAGGGCTATGGCTACACCTTC
TRBV11-2,TRBJ2-3,TRBD2,-,CASSLGFSGGADTQYF,TGTGCCAGCAGCTTAGGTTTTAGCGGGGGGGCAGATACGCAGTATTTT
TRBV6-5,TRBJ1-5,-,-,CASGEGDGSNQPQHF,TGTGCCAGCGGAGAAGGAGATGGTAGCAATCAGCCCCAGCATTTT
TRBV19,TRBJ2-4,-,-,CASSIGSAKNIQYF,TGTGCCAGTAGTATCGGTAGCGCGAAAAACATTCAGTACTTC
TRBV5-1,TRBJ2-5,-,-,CASSESGAQETQYF,TGCGCCAGCAGTGAGTCGGGAGCTCAAGAGACCCAGTACTTC
TRBV2,TRBJ2-7,-,-,CASSDGGTGEQYF,TGTGCCAGCAGTGACGGGGGTACCGGCGAGCAGTACTTC
TRBV19,TRBJ1-5,-,-,CASSHPSQPQHF,TGTGCCAGTAGTCACCCTAGCCAGCCCCAGCATTTT
TRBV27,TRBJ2-3,-,-,CASSVQGWGTDTQYF,TGTGCCAGCAGTGTACAGGGTTGGGGCACAGATACGCAGTATTTT
TRBV7-9,TRBJ2-7,-,-,CASSFRDTYEQYF,TGTGCCAGCAGCTTCAGGGATACCTACGAGCAGTACTTC
TRBV25-1,TRBJ2-5,TRBD2,-,CASSGTGLAGETQYF,TGTGCCAGCAGTGGTACGGGACTAGCGGGCGAGACCCAGTACTTC
TRBV7-2,TRBJ2-5,TRBD2,-,CASSSGTSGKETQYF,TGTGCCAGCAGCTCCGGGACTAGCGGTAAAGAGACCCAGTACTTC
TRBV28,TRBJ2-7,-,-,CASSPFGARGEQYF,TGTGCCAGCAGTCCCTTTGGGGCCCGCGGCGAGCAGTACTTC
TRBV11-2,TRBJ1-2,TRBD1,-,CASSLVDRANGYTF,TGTGCCAGCAGCTTAGTTGACAGGGCTAATGGCTACACCTTC
TRBV28,TRBJ2-7,TRBD2,-,CASSTRMGLANSYEQYF,TGTGCCAGCAGTACCCGGATGGGACTAGCGAACTCCTACGAGCAGTACTTC
TRBV4-2,TRBJ2-3,-,-,CASSPSRGLPPNTQYF,TGTGCCAGCAGCCCCTCTAGGGGACTGCCCCCTAACACGCAGTATTTT
TRBV11-2,TRBJ2-1,-,-,CASSLVVGGNEQFF,TGTGCCAGCAGCTTAGTCGTCGGGGGCAATGAGCAGTTCTTC
TRBV28,TRBJ2-5,-,-,CASSRQGLGGTQYF,TGTGCCAGCAGCCGACAGGGCTTGGGGGGGACCCAGTACTTC
TRBV28,TRBJ1-5,TRBD1,once,CASSLTTGNQPQHF,TGTGCCAGCAGTCTTACGACAGGGAATCAGCCCCAGCATTTT
TRBV5-4,TRBJ1-2,TRBD1,-,CASSLQGAHGYTF,TGTGCCAGCAGCTTACAGGGGGCGCATGGCTACACCTTC
TRBV10-2,TRBJ1-4,-,-,CASSGRTSANEKLFF,TGCGCCAGCAGTGGACGGACAAGTGCTAATGAAAAACTGTTTTTT